This T cell receptor (beta chain) was documented in a study of shared clonotypes between healthy human individuals. Whole-study findings and limits: Four donors held roughly 5% of naive CD4 clonotypes in common.

As concerns this clone: Antigen: not known.

The CDR3 contains 13 residues. With 5 bases clipped from V and 6 bases from J, the junction kept 4 bases outside the gene matches. Germline assignment: CDR1 SGHTA and CDR2 FQGNSA. Assay used: immunoSEQ multiplex PCR; TCRdb lists only in-frame clones, some missing. The repertoire consists of about 2.5 million clones, with approximately 90% occurring once and the leading ten covering around 0.38%. The donor cohort consisted entirely of Caucasian adults residing in Nashville, Tennessee. The chain recombines TRBV7-2 with TRBJ2-1; 7 nucleotides line up with TRBD1. The sample consisted of naive CD4+ T cells from PBMCs. This sample's subset: CD45RA+ positively selected. The source is a man younger than 30 in good health. Some clones in this sample may be carry-over from other donors' samples. The CDR3 reads CASSPRQGNEQFF. The CDR3 DNA sequence: TGTGCCAGCAGCCCGAGACAGGGCAATGAGCAGTTCTTC.